This T cell receptor beta chain was recovered during a study of cytomegalovirus exposure and HLA in healthy donors. Study information: Membership in the Caucasian-associated ancestry cluster was found for around 81% of nearly 400 genotyped donors.

PCR used 60 Vbeta primers and 13 Jbeta primers. Here immunoSEQ multiplex PCR was the method, and the copy in TCRdb shows in-frame clones only, minus some. Among about 140,000 clones listed, roughly 8.8% were seen once. This clone occurred a few times. Its antigen is unidentified. V trimming: 1 base; J trimming: 7 bases; junction bases outside the gene matches: 6. In germline, CDR1 is SGHRS, CDR2 YFSETQ. The length of the CDR3 is 15 residues. The study's findings and limits: When analyzed later, a missense DCLRE1C variant was found to be linked to TCR beta V- and J-gene trimming.

What was sequenced was PBMCs. The chain has TRBV5-1 and TRBJ2-7, with TRBD2 matching over 12 bases. This TCR came from a woman in her 40s in good health and CMV-seropositive. The CDR3 loop reads CASSLRLAGGQEQYF. The CDR3 nucleotides read TGCGCCAGCAGCTTGCGTCTAGCGGGGGGGCAAGAGCAGTACTTC.